Shown below are 8 T cell receptor beta chains from a single sample sequenced in a study of early T cells in non-severe SARS-CoV-2 infection. TCRdb ran MiXCR on the 5' RACE reads and lists one entry per CDR3 protein. The sample lists about 81,000 distinct CDR3 sequences, around 15% occurring once. Source material: whole blood. These receptors originate from an adult who was a healthcare worker with PCR-confirmed SARS-CoV-2 infection or an uninfected control (not recorded which).

This clonotype was counted ten times or more. The chain couples TRBV11-2 to TRBJ1-2; maybe TRBD1 (5 bases). CDR1 SGHAT and CDR2 FQNNGV come from the germline V gene. The CDR3 extends over 13 amino acids. Between the trimmed V and J ends, which lost 3 bases and 7 bases, there was a span of 12 bases. The DNA for the CDR3 is TGTGCCAGCAGCTTGGGGGGATCGAGTGGCTACACCTTC. Protein sequence: CASSLGGSSGYTF.

V is TRBV5-1 and J is TRBJ2-3, with D unclear. Germline CDR1 is SGHRS and CDR2 is YFSETQ. This CDR3 region has 13 residues. V was cut by 4 bases and J by 1 base, with 7 bases left in between. DNA for the CDR3: TGCGCCAGCAGCGTTGCAGGCACAGATACGCAGTATTTT. This codes for CASSVAGTDTQYF.

J is TRBJ2-1 and V is TRBV12-3 or TRBV12-4; D tentatively fits TRBD1 or TRBD2 (5 bases each). V was shortened by 6 bases and J by 2 bases, with 17 bases between the two germline ends. The CDR3 covers 16 residues. CDR3 amino acids: CASSRSGTVTYNEQFF. The CDR3 coding sequence is TGTGCCAGCAGCCGCTCCGGGACGGTCACCTACAATGAGCAGTTCTTC.

The table lists this clonotype with a few counts. The rearrangement uses TRBV19 and TRBJ1-5; unclear D gene. CDR3 length equals 14 residues. Germline V CDR1 and CDR2: LNHDA, SQIVND (reference sequence). V was clipped by 3 bases and J by 3 bases, with 9 bases between them. The CDR3 spells CASSMPTYNQPQHF. CDR3 in DNA: TGTGCCAGTAGTATGCCCACGTACAATCAGCCCCAGCATTTT.

This clonotype was counted ten times or more. The chain is built from TRBV29-1 and TRBJ2-1; possible D gene TRBD2, 5 bases. V was clipped by 5 bases and J by 9 bases, with 8 bases between them. The CDR3 totals 10 residues. Germline V gene sequence: CDR1 SQVTM, CDR2 ANQGSEA. CDR3 sequence reads: CSVYGVEQFF. For the CDR3, the DNA is TGCAGCGTTTACGGGGTTGAGCAGTTCTTC.

This clonotype showed up many times. The chain links TRBV12-3 or TRBV12-4 to TRBJ2-1, with 7 nucleotides matching TRBD1. V shed 6 bases, J shed 10 bases, and the junction held 9 bases outside the gene matches. This CDR3 spans 13 amino acids. The CDR3 DNA reads TGTGCCAGCAGCCCAAGGGGGCTCGGGGAGCAGTTCTTC. This gives the protein CASSPRGLGEQFF.

This clonotype was found a few times. The genes are TRBV11-2 and TRBJ2-2, with TRBD2 as a possible D gene (5 bases). CDR1 is SGHAT, CDR2 FQNNGV, per germline. The CDR3 extends over 17 amino acids. With 5 bases removed from V and 5 bases from J, the gap between germline ends came to 21 bases. CDR3 amino acids: CASSPQGGFLRTGELFF. The CDR3 DNA reads TGTGCCAGCAGCCCACAAGGAGGATTCCTGCGAACCGGGGAGCTGTTTTTT.

The chain carries TRBV20-1 and TRBJ1-1; perhaps TRBD1 as D (5 bases). V lost 4 bases and J 2 bases, leaving 11 bases between the germline ends. Germline V lookup: CDR1 DFQATT, CDR2 SNEGSKA (reference sequence). The CDR3 sequence is 13 residues long. This CDR3 is CSATGAGNTEAFF. CDR3 coding DNA: TGCAGTGCTACCGGGGCAGGAAACACTGAAGCTTTCTTT.